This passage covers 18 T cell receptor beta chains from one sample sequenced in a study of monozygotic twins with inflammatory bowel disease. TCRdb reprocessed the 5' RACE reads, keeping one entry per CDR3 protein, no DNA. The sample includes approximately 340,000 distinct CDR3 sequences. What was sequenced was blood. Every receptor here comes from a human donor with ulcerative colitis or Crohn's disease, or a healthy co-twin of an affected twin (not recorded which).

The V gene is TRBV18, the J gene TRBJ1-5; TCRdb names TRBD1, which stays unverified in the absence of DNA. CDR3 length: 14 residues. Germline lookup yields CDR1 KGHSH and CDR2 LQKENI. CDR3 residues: CASSKGQGNQPQHF.

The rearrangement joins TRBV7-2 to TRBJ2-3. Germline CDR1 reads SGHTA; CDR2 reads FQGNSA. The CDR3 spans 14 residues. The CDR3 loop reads CASSLILQTDTQYF.

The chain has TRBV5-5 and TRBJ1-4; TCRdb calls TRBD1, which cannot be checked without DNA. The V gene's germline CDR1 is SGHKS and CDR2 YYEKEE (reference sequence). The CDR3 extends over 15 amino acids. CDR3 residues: CASSLAPQGNEKLFF.

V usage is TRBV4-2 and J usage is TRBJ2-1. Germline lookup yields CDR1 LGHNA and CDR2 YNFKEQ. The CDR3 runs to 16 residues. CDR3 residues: CASSQDFSGSYNEQFF.

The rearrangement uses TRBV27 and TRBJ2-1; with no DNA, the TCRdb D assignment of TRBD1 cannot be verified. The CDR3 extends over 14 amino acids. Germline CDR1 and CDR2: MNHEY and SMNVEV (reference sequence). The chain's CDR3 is CASSPEPGNNEQFF.

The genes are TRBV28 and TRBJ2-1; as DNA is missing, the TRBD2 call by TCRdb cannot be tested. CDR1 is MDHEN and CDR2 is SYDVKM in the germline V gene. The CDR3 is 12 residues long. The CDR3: CASSLRSRVLFF. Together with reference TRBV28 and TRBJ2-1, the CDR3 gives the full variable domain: DVKVTQSSRYLVKRTGEKVFLECVQDMDHENMFWYRQDPGLGLRLIYFSYDVKMKEKGDIPEGYSVSREKKERFSLILESASTNQTSMYLCASSLRSRVLFFGPGTRLTVL.

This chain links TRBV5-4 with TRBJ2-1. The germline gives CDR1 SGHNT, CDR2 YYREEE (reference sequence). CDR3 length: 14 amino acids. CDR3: CASSPGLANNEQFF.

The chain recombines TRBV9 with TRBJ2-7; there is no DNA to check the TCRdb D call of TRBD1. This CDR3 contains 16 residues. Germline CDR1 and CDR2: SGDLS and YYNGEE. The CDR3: CASSVGSGGGKYEQYF.

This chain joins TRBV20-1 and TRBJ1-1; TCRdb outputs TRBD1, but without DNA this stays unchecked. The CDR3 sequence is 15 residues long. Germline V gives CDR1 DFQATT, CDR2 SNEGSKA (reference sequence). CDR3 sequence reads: CSAEKVGGADTEAFF.

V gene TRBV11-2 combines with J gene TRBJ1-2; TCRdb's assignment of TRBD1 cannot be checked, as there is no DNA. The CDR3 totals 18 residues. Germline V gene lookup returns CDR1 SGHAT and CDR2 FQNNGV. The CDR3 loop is CASSLVGPGGLGLDEDTF. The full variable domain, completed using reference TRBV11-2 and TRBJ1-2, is EAGVAQSPRYKIIEKRQSVAFWCNPISGHATLYWYQQILGQGPKLLIQFQNNGVVDDSQLPKDRFSAERLKGVDSTLKIQPAKLEDSAVYLCASSLVGPGGLGLDEDTFGSGTRLTVV.

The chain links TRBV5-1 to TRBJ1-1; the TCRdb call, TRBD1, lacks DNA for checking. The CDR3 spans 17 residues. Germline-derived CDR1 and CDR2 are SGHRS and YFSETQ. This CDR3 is CASSLSQQGRGNTEAFF.

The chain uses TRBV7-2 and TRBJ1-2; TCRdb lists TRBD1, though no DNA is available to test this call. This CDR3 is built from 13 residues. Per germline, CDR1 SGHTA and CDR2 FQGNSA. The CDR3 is CASSLGGREGYTF. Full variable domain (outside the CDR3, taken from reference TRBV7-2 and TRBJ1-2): GAGVSQSPSNKVTEKGKDVELRCDPISGHTALYWYRQSLGQGLEFLIYFQGNSAPDKSGLPSDRFSAERTGGSVSTLTIQRTQQEDSAVYLCASSLGGREGYTFGSGTRLTVV.

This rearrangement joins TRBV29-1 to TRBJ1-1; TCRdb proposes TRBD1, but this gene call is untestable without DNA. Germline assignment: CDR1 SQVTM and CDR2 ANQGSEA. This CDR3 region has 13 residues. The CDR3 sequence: CSATQGLNTEAFF.

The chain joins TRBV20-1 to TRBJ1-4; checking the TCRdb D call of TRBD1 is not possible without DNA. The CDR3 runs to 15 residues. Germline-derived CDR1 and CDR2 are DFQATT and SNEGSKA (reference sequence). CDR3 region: CSAPDRGRVREKLFF.

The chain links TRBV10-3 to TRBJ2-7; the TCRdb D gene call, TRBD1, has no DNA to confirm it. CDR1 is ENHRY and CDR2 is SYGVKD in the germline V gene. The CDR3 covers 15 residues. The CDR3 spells CAISAGGQGFYEQYF.

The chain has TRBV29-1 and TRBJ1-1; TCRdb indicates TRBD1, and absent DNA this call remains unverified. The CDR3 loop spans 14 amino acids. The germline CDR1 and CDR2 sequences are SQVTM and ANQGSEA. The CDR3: CSGSGPGMNTEAFF.

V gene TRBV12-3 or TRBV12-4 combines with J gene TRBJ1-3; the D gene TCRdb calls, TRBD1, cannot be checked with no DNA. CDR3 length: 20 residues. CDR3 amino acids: CASRPTTNTGVYGRGNTIYF.

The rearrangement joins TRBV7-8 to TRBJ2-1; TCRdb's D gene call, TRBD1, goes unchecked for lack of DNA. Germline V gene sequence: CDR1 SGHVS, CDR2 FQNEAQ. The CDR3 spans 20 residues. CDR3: CASSLRNRGSSFIPYNEQFF.